This T cell receptor beta chain was recovered during a study of tumor-infiltrating lymphocytes in primary liver carcinoma (dated by TCRdb to the late 2010s). As for the study more broadly: Of the five patients (three men and two women, aged 30 to 69 years), four had hepatocellular carcinoma and one had combined HCC and intrahepatic cholangiocarcinoma. Tumors of the five patients were stage T1-T3 N0M0 with maximum diameters of about 4.2 to 11 cm. Each sample produced roughly 3.65 to 7.13 million productive TCRbeta reads, and read depth showed no significant difference between tissue types. Across five regions of each liver tumor, along with adjacent normal tissue and blood, the study brought together TCRbeta repertoire sequencing, expression microarrays and whole-exome sequencing. TCRbeta repertoire sequencing covered 35 or so specimens from 5 patients: 25 tumor regions, 5 adjacent noncancerous liver tissues and 5 peripheral blood samples. Agilent mRNA microarray profiling was performed on the approximately 25 tumor region samples to relate TCRbeta repertoire diversity to the local molecular phenotype. High reproducibility was observed for the technical replicate repertoires, with mean shared-clone rates approximately 0.92 and correlation coefficients above 0.98. Points the paper makes about the study in general: Bulk unsorted samples precluded comparing CD4+ and CD8+ T cell repertoires. Only about 7-24% of top clones were found in all five regions of a tumor, suggesting spatial heterogeneity of tumor-infiltrating T cells. Compared with blood, tumors had a significantly larger share of the repertoire taken up by the top 250 clones (p = 0.039). Repertoire overlap was higher between tumor regions (mean around 36%) than tumor-adjacent (approximately 17%) or tumor-blood (14%) pairs, consistent with antigen-driven expansion. With just four to six patients in the study, the authors point out that the findings should be validated in a larger study. Because only the TCR beta chain was sequenced and unpaired alpha chains were not captured, true repertoire diversity is likely underestimated.

A remark on this clonotype: Its target antigen remains unknown. Base qualities are not provided; no much larger clone lies one nucleotide away.

Using a constant-region primer and ProtoScript II reverse transcriptase, TCRbeta-specific cDNA was reverse-transcribed from approximately 0.5 ug total RNA. TCRbeta libraries were built with three nested multiplex PCR rounds, a slightly modified ARM-PCR procedure. Each of the first two PCR rounds ran for approximately 9 cycles and used multiplex TRBV1-TRBV30 forward primers together with a Cbeta reverse primer. A final 25-cycle PCR with Deep VentR polymerase added sample barcodes and Illumina adapters. Before sequencing, amplicons of 200-500 bp were purified from gel using a QIAquick gel extraction kit. An Illumina HiSeq 2500 was used to sequence the TCRbeta amplicons with 250-bp paired-end reads. As for the authors' bioinformatics: Quality trimming of reads was performed with Trimmomatic v0.33, and paired reads were merged with FLASH v1.2.11 so that full CDR3 sequences could be recovered. V, D and J germline segments were assigned to the rearranged TCRbeta sequences using MiGEC v1.2.1b. VDJtools v1.0.0 computed clonotype statistics and Shannon-Wiener diversity indices. To reduce sampling bias, subsequent analyses other than the diversity analysis used only the 250 most abundant clonotypes in each sample. The raw public data were reprocessed by TCRdb itself: fastp quality trimming at Q25, MiXCR clonotype calling, in-frame beta chains only. Entries that share a CDR3 protein sequence are merged under the most common genes and DNA. The V and J calls and clone size are TCRdb's, not the authors'. The sample contains under 45,000 distinct CDR3 sequences, 73% of them found a single time. Of the sample, about 18% falls within the top ten clones.

The germline V gene (reference sequence) gives CDR1 as SGHNT and CDR2 as YYREEE. V lost 4 bases and J lost 2 bases; the stretch between them is 17 bases long. The CDR3 numbers 16 residues from cysteine through phenylalanine. Just CDR3 DNA is preserved here, 48 bases in frame from base 1. Without any cell sorting, total RNA and DNA were extracted together from about 19-30 mg of bulk tissue using the AllPrep DNA/RNA mini kit. Surgical resection was performed in China between November 2015 and early 2016 on about five patients with histopathologically diagnosed primary liver carcinoma. At the time of sampling, the patients were treatment-naive and had chronic HBV infection. Each tumor was sampled at five spatially separated regions: the tumor centre plus the superior, inferior, left-lateral and right-lateral poles. According to histology, viable tumor cells made up more than 85% of every tumor sample. Pieces of fresh tumor and adjacent tissue were cut in half, with one half kept in RNAlater at -80 degrees C and the other half sent for histology.

The sequence came from a man in his forties with primary liver carcinoma and hepatitis B virus infection. The chain is encoded by TRBV5-4 joined to TRBJ2-3; D gene: possibly TRBD1, on 5 matching bases. Sequences were obtained from liver tumor tissue from sampling region 2. The sample's cell subset or site label is to be understood as: tumor region T2, inferior pole. The bases read TGTGCCAGCAGCCTACCCCGGCCAGGGAACACAGATACGCAGTATTTT. Translation gives CASSLPRPGNTDTQYF.